This entry lists 12 T cell receptor beta chains sequenced from one sample in a study of blood T cell repertoires in COVID-19. Libraries were prepared by immunoSEQ multiplex PCR; TCRdb keeps only in-frame clonotypes and omits some of them. The sample lists 100,000 to 150,000 clones, more than 75% occurring once. Sequences were obtained from peripheral blood. Receptor source: a human donor in a cohort sampled during active COVID-19.

The chain recombines TRBV7-2 with TRBJ1-2; 12 positions agree with TRBD1. Germline-derived CDR1 and CDR2 are SGHTA and FQGNSA. Trimming at V came to 7 bases and at J to 2 bases, leaving 11 bases not matched to a gene. CDR3 length: 17 amino acids. CDR3 sequence reads: CASTVPGQGASNYGYTF. CDR3 nucleotides: TGTGCCAGCACCGTACCGGGACAGGGGGCAAGCAACTATGGCTACACCTTC.

The chain combines TRBV11-2 with TRBJ2-2; tentative D call: TRBD1 (5 bases). Germline V gene data show CDR1 as SGHAT and CDR2 as FQNNGV. The CDR3 has 14 residues. The V end lost 4 bases, the J end lost 4 bases, and 10 bases lay between the germline ends. CDR3 sequence reads: CASSSRTRTGELFF. The CDR3 region has the DNA TGTGCCAGCAGCTCCAGGACACGCACCGGGGAGCTGTTTTTT. Full variable domain (remainder filled in from reference TRBV11-2 and TRBJ2-2): EAGVAQSPRYKIIEKRQSVAFWCNPISGHATLYWYQQILGQGPKLLIQFQNNGVVDDSQLPKDRFSAERLKGVDSTLKIQPAKLEDSAVYLCASSSRTRTGELFFGEGSRLTVL.

CDR3 sequence: CASSQDSVAGLHTDTQYF. The CDR3 nucleotides are TGCGCCAGCAGCCAAGATTCGGTAGCGGGGCTTCACACAGATACGCAGTATTTT. This sequence joins TRBV4-1 and TRBJ2-3; 8 nucleotides match TRBD2. V dropped 0 bases and J dropped 2; count of bases not matched to a gene: 10. The CDR3 is 18 residues long. Germline V CDR1 and CDR2: MGHRA, YSYEKL.

This chain joins TRBV19 and TRBJ2-7, with D possibly matching TRBD1 (7 bases). The CDR3 spans 13 residues. V lost 10 bases and J 11 bases, leaving 24 bases between the germline ends. Germline-derived CDR1 and CDR2 are LNHDA and SQIVND (reference sequence). The CDR3 spells CATAGQQVGWEYF. CDR3 bases: TGTGCCACCGCGGGACAGCAAGTGGGGTGGGAGTACTTC.

The chain employs TRBV13 and TRBJ1-2, with D unclear. This CDR3 spans 14 amino acids. Trimming took 3 bases from V and 0 from J, leaving 8 bases between them. Per the germline V gene, CDR1 is PRHDT and CDR2 is FYEKMQ (reference sequence). The CDR3 here is CASSLEGTNYGYTF. CDR3 coding DNA: TGTGCCAGCAGCTTGGAGGGAACTAACTATGGCTACACCTTC. Together with reference TRBV13 and TRBJ1-2, the CDR3 gives the full variable domain: AAGVIQSPRHLIKEKRETATLKCYPIPRHDTVYWYQQGPGQDPQFLISFYEKMQSDKGSIPDRFSAQQFSDYHSELNMSSLELGDSALYFCASSLEGTNYGYTFGSGTRLTVV.

This clone appeared a single time. The V gene is TRBV19, the J gene TRBJ2-7, with 8 bases fitting TRBD1. Germline V gene lookup returns CDR1 LNHDA and CDR2 SQIVND (reference sequence). This CDR3 region has 13 residues. The V gene end was trimmed by 8 bases and the J gene end by 4 bases; junction bases not matched to a gene: 7. As DNA, the CDR3 is TGTGCCAGTGCTGGACAGGGCGCGTACGAGCAGTACTTC. Translated: CASAGQGAYEQYF. The full variable domain, with the rest looked up from reference TRBV19 and TRBJ2-7, is DGGITQSPKYLFRKEGQNVTLSCEQNLNHDAMYWYRQDPGQGLRLIYYSQIVNDFQKGDIAEGYSVSREKKESFPLTVTSAQKNPTAFYLCASAGQGAYEQYFGPGTRLTVT.

CDR3 sequence: CSVEDPVANYGYTF. DNA of the CDR3: TGCAGCGTTGAAGATCCGGTAGCTAACTATGGCTACACCTTC. The V call is TRBV29-1, the J call TRBJ1-2; D is ambiguous. The CDR3 is 14 residues long. V lost 0 bases, J lost 0 bases, and 8 bases lay in between. Germline V lookup: CDR1 SQVTM, CDR2 ANQGSEA.

The V gene is TRBV6-5, the J gene TRBJ1-6, with 7 nucleotides matching TRBD1. From germline, CDR1 is MNHEY and CDR2 SVGAGI. With V trimmed by 8 bases and J by 10 bases, 11 bases remained unmatched. CDR3 size: 14 residues. The CDR3 loop reads CASFFDRVGSPLHF. CDR3 sequence (DNA): TGTGCCAGCTTTTTTGACAGGGTCGGGTCACCCCTCCACTTT.

The chain couples TRBV5-5 to TRBJ2-1; 14 nucleotides agree with TRBD2. CDR1 and CDR2 (germline): SGHKS, YYEKEE (reference sequence). This CDR3 comprises 17 residues. V lost 3 bases, J lost 8 bases, and 10 bases stayed unmatched. The CDR3 sequence: CASSSIRTSGRLDEQFF. The DNA for the CDR3 is TGTGCCAGCAGCTCCATCAGGACTAGCGGGAGGCTCGATGAGCAGTTCTTC.

This clone has more than one count but fewer than ten. The chain carries TRBV15 and TRBJ2-7; 8 nucleotides line up with TRBD2. CDR3 length: 15 amino acids. Germline values: CDR1 LNHNV, CDR2 YYDKDF (reference sequence). V dropped 3 bases and J dropped 0; count of bases not matched to a gene: 4. The CDR3 bases are TGTGCCACCAGCAGGGCCGGGACTAGCTCCTACGAGCAGTACTTC. Its translation is CATSRAGTSSYEQYF.

This chain links TRBV6-5 with TRBJ1-5; D is perhaps TRBD1 (5 bases). This CDR3 has 14 amino acids. Germline V gene lookup returns CDR1 MNHEY and CDR2 SVGAGI. The ends were cut back, 6 bases at V and 5 bases at J, with 14 bases in the middle. The DNA of the CDR3 is TGTGCCAGCAGGCTTCGACAGATAGATCAGCCCCAGCATTTT. This codes for CASRLRQIDQPQHF.

The chain uses TRBV6-6 and TRBJ1-4, with D tentatively TRBD1 (5 bases). V lost 8 bases and J lost 5, with 15 bases in between. The CDR3 runs 14 residues. The germline gives CDR1 MNHNY, CDR2 SVGAGI (reference sequence). CDR3 nucleotides: TGTGCCAGCTCATCAGGGCAGGCCAATGAAAAACTGTTTTTT. Encoded protein: CASSSGQANEKLFF.